This is a list of T cell receptor beta chains from one sample in a study of Ad26.COV2.S vaccination and SARS-CoV-2 variants. Measured with immunoSEQ multiplex PCR; TCRdb has only the in-frame clones, and not every one. The sample shows about 480,000 clones, 70% to 90% of them seen only once. The starting material was peripheral blood, obtained in a trial of Ad26.COV2.S vaccine versus placebo. The receptor source for this set is a person aged 18-60 years who received the Ad26.COV2.S COVID-19 vaccine or a placebo. The CDR3 runs from the conserved cysteine through the conserved F or W. Fields, in order: CDR3 length, clone size, J gene, V gene, D gene, CDR3 DNA, CDR3 protein. A D gene is named only where the DNA matches it firmly. Size is stated for part of the rows, as once, few or many counts, or as a class when the clone is expanded.

16 - TRBJ2-1 TRBV5-4 TRBD2 TGTGCCAGCAGCTTGGGGCTAGCGGGGACCAACAATGAGCAGTTCTTC CASSLGLAGTNNEQFF
16 - TRBJ1-1 TRBV19 TRBD1 TGTGCCAGTAGTATAGCCTACAGGGGAAGGGGCACTGAAGCTTTCTTT CASSIAYRGRGTEAFF
15 - TRBJ1-2 TRBV7-2 - TGTGCCAGCAGCTTAGCTAGACAGGATAGCTATGGCTACACCTTC CASSLARQDSYGYTF
16 - TRBJ1-5 TRBV4-1 - TGCGCCAGCAGCCAAGATCGGGCCAAGTCGGAGCAGCCCCAGCATTTT CASSQDRAKSEQPQHF
14 - TRBJ2-3 TRBV5-1 - TGCGCCACCAAAACAGGGATGGGCACAGATACGCAGTATTTT CATKTGMGTDTQYF
14 - TRBJ1-5 TRBV6-4 - TGTGCCAGCAGTGACACCGGAATCAATCAGCCCCAGCATTTT CASSDTGINQPQHF
15 - TRBJ2-7 TRBV28 TRBD2 TGTGCCAGCAGTTCCGGGACTAGCGGGAGTTGGCTTCAGTACTTC CASSSGTSGSWLQYF
16 - TRBJ1-1 TRBV19 - TGTGCCAGTAGTCGCCGACGGGAAGGGGCAAGGACTGAAGCTTTCTTT CASSRRREGARTEAFF
16 - TRBJ1-1 TRBV28 - TGTGCCAGCACCTACCCAGGTGGGAGGTCAGGCACTGAAGCTTTCTTT CASTYPGGRSGTEAFF
15 - TRBJ2-3 TRBV5-1 - TGCGCCAGCAGCCTAGCTGGAGGGCCGCCAGATACGCAGTATTTT CASSLAGGPPDTQYF
17 - TRBJ2-1 TRBV4-1 - TGCGCCAGCAGCCAAGACGCCCGGAGGGCAAATGAGGATGAGCAGTTCTTC CASSQDARRANEDEQFF
14 - TRBJ2-7 TRBV5-4 TRBD1 TGTGCCAGCAGCCCACGAACAGGGGGCTACGAGCAGTACTTC CASSPRTGGYEQYF
12 - TRBJ1-2 TRBV6-6 TRBD1 TGTGCCAGCAGTGACAGGGAATCCTGGCACACCTTC CASSDRESWHTF
16 - TRBJ1-1 TRBV28 TRBD1 TGTGCCAGCAGAAGGGACAGGGGAATCATGAACACTGAAGCTTTCTTT CASRRDRGIMNTEAFF
18 - TRBJ2-2 TRBV19 TRBD2 TGTGCCAGTAGTCGGACTAGCGGGAGGTATGCGAACACCGGGGAGCTGTTTTTT CASSRTSGRYANTGELFF
15 few TRBJ2-7 TRBV5-1 TRBD2 TGCGCCAGCAGCTATGGGACTAGCGGGAGAGGCGAGCAGTACTTC CASSYGTSGRGEQYF
17 - TRBJ2-2 TRBV19 - TGTGCCAGTAGTATAGACGGGCCGGGAGCGGCACCCGGGGAGCTGTTTTTT CASSIDGPGAAPGELFF
15 - TRBJ2-1 TRBV7-9 - TGTGCCAGCAGCTTTTTAAGCGGGCATTACAATGAGCAGTTCTTC CASSFLSGHYNEQFF
13 - TRBJ2-2 TRBV28 - TGTGCCAGCAGCACGCAGAACACCGGGGAGCTGTTTTTT CASSTQNTGELFF
18 - TRBJ2-1 TRBV9 TRBD2 TGTGCCAGCAGCATCAACACGGAAGGACTAGCGGGGTACAATGAGCAGTTCTTC CASSINTEGLAGYNEQFF
15 - TRBJ2-3 TRBV19 TRBD2 TGTGCCAGTAATCTAGCGGGAGGGCCCACAGATACGCAGTATTTT CASNLAGGPTDTQYF
14 many TRBJ2-7 TRBV6-6 - TGTGCCAGCAATGTACAGGGAACGTCCTACGAGCAGTACTTC CASNVQGTSYEQYF
13 - TRBJ2-5 TRBV25-1 TRBD2 TGTGCCAGCACGGTACTAGCGGGGGAGACCCAGTACTTC CASTVLAGETQYF
13 - TRBJ1-4 TRBV28 - TGTGCCAGCAGTTATAGGGGCATCGAAAAACTGTTTTTT CASSYRGIEKLFF
16 - TRBJ2-5 TRBV18 TRBD2 TGTGCCAGCTCCCCCGCCCTAGCGGCGGGCAGGGAGACCCAGTACTTC CASSPALAAGRETQYF
11 - TRBJ1-1 TRBV19 - TGTGCCAGTAGGCGGAACACTGAAGCTTTCTTT CASRRNTEAFF
11 - TRBJ1-5 TRBV12-3/TRBV12-4 - TGTGCCAGCAGTTTTCGGGGGCCCCAGCATTTT CASSFRGPQHF
12 - TRBJ2-7 TRBV28 - TGTGCCAGCAGTCGATACAGGGACGAGCAGTACTTC CASSRYRDEQYF